The clone carrying this TCR beta chain has a handful of counts. This record belongs to a study of blood T cell repertoires in COVID-19. Across the study: The origin of the acute and convalescent COVID-19 samples was the United States, Italy and Spain. Nucleic acid was either cDNA or gDNA, and it came from T cells, B-cell-depleted T cells, or PBMCs.

J lost 3 bases, V lost 3 bases, and 1 base had no gene match. Germline loops: CDR1 MNHNS, CDR2 SASEGT. The CDR3 is made up of 14 amino acids. Original data processing: Reference gene primer amplification yielded estimated nucleated cell counts. TCRdb's copy holds only in-frame clones and misses some; the assay was immunoSEQ multiplex PCR. The V and J calls and clone size were taken over from that table, and D and trimming were inferred from the DNA. The repertoire includes around 700,000 clones, about 90% of them detected once, and about 0.26% sits in the top ten. Sequencing was done on a sample of peripheral blood. The J gene is TRBJ2-3, the V gene TRBV6-1; 9 bases agree with TRBD1. This receptor was taken from a woman in her late teens or twenties with acute or convalescent COVID-19. This CDR3 is CASSDGTGTDTQYF. DNA of the CDR3: TGTGCCAGCAGTGACGGGACAGGGACAGATACGCAGTATTTT.